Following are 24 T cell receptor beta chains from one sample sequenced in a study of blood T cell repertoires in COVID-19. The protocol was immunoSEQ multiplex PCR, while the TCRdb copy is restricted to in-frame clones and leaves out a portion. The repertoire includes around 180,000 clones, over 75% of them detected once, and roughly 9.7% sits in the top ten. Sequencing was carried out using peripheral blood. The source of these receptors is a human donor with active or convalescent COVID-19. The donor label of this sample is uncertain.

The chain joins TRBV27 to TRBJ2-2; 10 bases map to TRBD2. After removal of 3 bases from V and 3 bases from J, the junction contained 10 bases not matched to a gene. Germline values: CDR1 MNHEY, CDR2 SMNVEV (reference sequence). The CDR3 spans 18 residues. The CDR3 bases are TGTGCCAGCAGTTTCGGGCGTGTAGCGGGGGGATACACCGGGGAGCTGTTTTTT. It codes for CASSFGRVAGGYTGELFF.

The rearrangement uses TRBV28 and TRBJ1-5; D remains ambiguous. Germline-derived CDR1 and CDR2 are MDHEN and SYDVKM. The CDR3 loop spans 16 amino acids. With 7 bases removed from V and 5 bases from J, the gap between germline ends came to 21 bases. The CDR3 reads CASIESGTSRYQPQHF. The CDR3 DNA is TGTGCCAGCATCGAGTCCGGAACCTCTAGGTATCAGCCCCAGCATTTT.

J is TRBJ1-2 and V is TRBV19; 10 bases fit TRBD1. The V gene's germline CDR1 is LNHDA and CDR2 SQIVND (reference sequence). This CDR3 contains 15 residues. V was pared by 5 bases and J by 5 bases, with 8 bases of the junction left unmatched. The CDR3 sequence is CASSPKGQGSYGYTF. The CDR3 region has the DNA TGTGCCAGTAGTCCCAAGGGACAGGGGAGTTATGGCTACACCTTC.

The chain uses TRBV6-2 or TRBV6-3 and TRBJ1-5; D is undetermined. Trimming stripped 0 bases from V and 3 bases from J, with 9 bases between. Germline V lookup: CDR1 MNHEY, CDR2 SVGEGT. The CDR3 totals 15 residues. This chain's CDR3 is CASSYSGVINQPQHF. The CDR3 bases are TGTGCCAGCAGTTACTCGGGAGTAATCAATCAGCCCCAGCATTTT.

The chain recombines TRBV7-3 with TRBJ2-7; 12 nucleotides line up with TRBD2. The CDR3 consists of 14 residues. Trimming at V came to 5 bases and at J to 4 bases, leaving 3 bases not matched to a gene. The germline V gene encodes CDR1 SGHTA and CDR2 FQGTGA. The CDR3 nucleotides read TGTGCCAGCAGCCTACTAGCGGGAGGTTACGAGCAGTACTTC. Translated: CASSLLAGGYEQYF. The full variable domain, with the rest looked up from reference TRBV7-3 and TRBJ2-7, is GAGVSQTPSNKVTEKGKYVELRCDPISGHTALYWYRQSLGQGPEFLIYFQGTGAADDSGLPNDRFFAVRPEGSVSTLKIQRTERGDSAVYLCASSLLAGGYEQYFGPGTRLTVT.

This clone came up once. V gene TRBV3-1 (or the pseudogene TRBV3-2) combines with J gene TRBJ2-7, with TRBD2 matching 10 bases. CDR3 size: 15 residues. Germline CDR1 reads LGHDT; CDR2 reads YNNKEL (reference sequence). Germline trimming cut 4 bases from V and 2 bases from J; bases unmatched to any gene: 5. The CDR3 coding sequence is TGTGCCAGCAGCCTTAGGACTAGCGGCGCCTACGAGCAGTACTTC. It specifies CASSLRTSGAYEQYF.

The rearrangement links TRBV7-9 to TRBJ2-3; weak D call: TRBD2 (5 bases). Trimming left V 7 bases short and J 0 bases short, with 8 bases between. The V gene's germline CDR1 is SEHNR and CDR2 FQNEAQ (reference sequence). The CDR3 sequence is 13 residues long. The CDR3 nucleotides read TGTGCCAGCACCCCGGGGAGCACAGATACGCAGTATTTT. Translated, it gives CASTPGSTDTQYF.

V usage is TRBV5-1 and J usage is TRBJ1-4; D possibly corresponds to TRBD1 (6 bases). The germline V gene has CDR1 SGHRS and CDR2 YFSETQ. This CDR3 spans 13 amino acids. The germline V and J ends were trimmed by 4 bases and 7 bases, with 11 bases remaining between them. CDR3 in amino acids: CASSVGAGEKLFF. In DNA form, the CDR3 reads TGCGCCAGCAGCGTGGGGGCTGGTGAAAAACTGTTTTTT.

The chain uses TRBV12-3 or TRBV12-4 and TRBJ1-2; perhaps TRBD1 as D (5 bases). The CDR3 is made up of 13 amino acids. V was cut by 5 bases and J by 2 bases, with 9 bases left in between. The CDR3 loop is CASSPDRNYGYTF. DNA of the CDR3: TGTGCCAGCAGTCCCGACAGAAACTATGGCTACACCTTC.

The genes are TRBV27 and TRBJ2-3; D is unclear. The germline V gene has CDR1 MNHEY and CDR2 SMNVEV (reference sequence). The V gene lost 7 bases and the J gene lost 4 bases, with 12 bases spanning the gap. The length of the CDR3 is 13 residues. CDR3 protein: CASTLRGADTQYF. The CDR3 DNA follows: TGTGCCAGCACCCTCCGCGGCGCAGATACGCAGTATTTT.

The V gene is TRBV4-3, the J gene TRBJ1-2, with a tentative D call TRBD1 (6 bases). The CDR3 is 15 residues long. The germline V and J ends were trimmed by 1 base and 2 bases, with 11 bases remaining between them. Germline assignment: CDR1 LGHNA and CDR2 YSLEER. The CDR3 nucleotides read TGCGCCAGCAGCCAAGTGGGGGGGCGGAACTATGGCTACACCTTC. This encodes CASSQVGGRNYGYTF.

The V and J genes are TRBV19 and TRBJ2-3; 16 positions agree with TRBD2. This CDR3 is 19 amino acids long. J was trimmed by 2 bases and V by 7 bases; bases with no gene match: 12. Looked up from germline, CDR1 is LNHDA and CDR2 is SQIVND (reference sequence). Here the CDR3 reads CASTDRGLAGGPNTDTQYF. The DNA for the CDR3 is TGTGCCAGTACCGACCGGGGACTAGCGGGAGGGCCGAACACAGATACGCAGTATTTT.

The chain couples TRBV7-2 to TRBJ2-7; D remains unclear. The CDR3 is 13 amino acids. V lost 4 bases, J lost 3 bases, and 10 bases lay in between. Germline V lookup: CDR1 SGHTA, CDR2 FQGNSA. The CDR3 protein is CASSSQYRYEQYF. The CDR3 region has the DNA TGTGCCAGCAGCTCACAATACCGCTACGAGCAGTACTTC. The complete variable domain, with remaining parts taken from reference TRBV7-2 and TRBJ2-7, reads GAGVSQSPSNKVTEKGKDVELRCDPISGHTALYWYRQSLGQGLEFLIYFQGNSAPDKSGLPSDRFSAERTGGSVSTLTIQRTQQEDSAVYLCASSSQYRYEQYFGPGTRLTVT.

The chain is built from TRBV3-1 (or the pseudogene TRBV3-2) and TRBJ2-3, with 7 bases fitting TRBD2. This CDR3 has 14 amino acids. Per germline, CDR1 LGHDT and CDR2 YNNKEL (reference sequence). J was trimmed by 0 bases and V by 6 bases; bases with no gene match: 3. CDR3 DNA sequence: TGTGCCAGCAGAATTAGCGGGAGCACAGATACGCAGTATTTT. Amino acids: CASRISGSTDTQYF.

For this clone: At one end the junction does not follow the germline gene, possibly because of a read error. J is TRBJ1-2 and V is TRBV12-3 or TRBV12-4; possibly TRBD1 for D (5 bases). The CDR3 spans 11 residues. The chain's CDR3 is CASSPPGRVDF. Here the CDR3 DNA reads TGTGCCAGCAGTCCCCCTGGCAGGGTGGACTTC.

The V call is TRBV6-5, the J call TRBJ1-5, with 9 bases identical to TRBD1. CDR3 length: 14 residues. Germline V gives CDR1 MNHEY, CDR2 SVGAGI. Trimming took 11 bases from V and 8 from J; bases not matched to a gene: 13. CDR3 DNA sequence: TGTGCCTCCTCCGGGACAGGGAGCGGTGAGCCCCAGCATTTT. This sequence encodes CASSGTGSGEPQHF.

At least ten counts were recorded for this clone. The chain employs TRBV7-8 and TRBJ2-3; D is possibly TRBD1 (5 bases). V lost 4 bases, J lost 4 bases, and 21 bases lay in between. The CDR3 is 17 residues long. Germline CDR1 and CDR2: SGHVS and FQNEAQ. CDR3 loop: CASSSNTWGQVSDTQYF. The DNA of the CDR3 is TGTGCCAGCAGCTCGAACACTTGGGGCCAGGTCTCAGATACGCAGTATTTT.

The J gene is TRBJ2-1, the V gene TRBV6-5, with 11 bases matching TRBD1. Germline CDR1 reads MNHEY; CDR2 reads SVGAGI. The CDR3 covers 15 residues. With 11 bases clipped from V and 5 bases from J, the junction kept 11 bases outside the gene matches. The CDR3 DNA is TGTGCCTCACGCCACCGGGACAGGGGGAACAATGAGCAGTTCTTC. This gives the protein CASRHRDRGNNEQFF.

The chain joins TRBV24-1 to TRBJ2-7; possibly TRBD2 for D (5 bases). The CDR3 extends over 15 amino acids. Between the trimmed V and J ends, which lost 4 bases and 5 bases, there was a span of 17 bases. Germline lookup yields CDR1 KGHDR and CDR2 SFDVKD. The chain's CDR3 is CATSERTSFRHEQYF. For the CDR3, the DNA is TGTGCCACCAGTGAACGTACTAGTTTTCGACACGAGCAGTACTTC.

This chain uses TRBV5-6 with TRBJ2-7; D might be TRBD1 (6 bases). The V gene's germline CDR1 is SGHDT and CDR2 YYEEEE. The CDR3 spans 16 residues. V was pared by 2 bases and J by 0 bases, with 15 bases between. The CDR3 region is CASSFRQAMSSYEQYF. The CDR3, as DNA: TGTGCCAGCAGCTTCCGACAGGCTATGAGCTCCTACGAGCAGTACTTC.

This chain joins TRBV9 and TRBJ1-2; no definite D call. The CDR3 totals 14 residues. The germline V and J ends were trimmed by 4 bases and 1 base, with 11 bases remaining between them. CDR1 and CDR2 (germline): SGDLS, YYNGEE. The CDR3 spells CASSPTPVNYGYTF. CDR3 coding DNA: TGTGCCAGCAGCCCCACCCCAGTTAACTATGGCTACACCTTC.

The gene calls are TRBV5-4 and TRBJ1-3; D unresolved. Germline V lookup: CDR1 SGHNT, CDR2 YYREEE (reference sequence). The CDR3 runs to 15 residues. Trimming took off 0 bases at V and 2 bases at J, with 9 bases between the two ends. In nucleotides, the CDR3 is TGTGCCAGCAGCTTGGACAAAGCGGCTGGAAACACCATATATTTT. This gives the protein CASSLDKAAGNTIYF.

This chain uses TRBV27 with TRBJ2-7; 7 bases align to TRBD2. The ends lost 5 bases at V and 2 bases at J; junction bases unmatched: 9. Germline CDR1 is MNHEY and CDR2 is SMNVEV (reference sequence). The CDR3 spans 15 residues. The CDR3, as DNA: TGTGCCAGCAGTCCCTTCCCGCGGGGGACCTACGAGCAGTACTTC. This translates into CASSPFPRGTYEQYF.

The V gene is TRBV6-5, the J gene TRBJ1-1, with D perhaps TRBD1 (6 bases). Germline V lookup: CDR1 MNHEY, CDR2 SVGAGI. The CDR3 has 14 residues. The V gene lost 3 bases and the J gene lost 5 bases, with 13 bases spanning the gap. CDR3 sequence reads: CASSYVQGRTEAFF. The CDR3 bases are TGTGCCAGCAGTTATGTACAGGGTCGGACTGAAGCTTTCTTT.